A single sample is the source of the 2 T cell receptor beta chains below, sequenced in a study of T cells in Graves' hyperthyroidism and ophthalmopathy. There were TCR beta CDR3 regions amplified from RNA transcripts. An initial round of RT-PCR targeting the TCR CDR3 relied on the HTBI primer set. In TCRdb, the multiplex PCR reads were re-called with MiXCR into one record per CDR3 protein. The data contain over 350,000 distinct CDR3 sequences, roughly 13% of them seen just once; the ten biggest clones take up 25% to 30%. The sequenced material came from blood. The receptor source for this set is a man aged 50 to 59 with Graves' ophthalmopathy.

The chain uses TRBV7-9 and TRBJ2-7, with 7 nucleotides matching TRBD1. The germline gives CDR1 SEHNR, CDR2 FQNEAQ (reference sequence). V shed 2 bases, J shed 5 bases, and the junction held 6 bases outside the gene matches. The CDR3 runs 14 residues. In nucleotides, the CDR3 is TGTGCCAGCAGCTTAAGCGTCAGGGGGAACGAGCAGTACTTC. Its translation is CASSLSVRGNEQYF. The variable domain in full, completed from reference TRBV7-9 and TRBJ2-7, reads DTGVSQNPRHKITKRGQNVTFRCDPISEHNRLYWYRQTLGQGPEFLTYFQNEAQLEKSRLLSDRFSAERPKGSFSTLEIQRTEQGDSAMYLCASSLSVRGNEQYFGPGTRLTVT.

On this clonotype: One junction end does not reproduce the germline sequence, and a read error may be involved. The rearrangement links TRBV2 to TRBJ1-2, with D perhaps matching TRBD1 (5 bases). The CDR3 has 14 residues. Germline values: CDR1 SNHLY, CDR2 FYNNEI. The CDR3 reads CASRWTADMYDYTF. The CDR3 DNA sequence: TGTGCCAGCAGGTGGACGGCGGACATGTATGACTACACCTTC.